The 11 T cell receptor beta chains given below trace back to one sample, sequenced in a study of immune characterization of retroperitoneal liposarcoma. TCRdb re-analysed the PCR reads in MiXCR, keeping a single row per CDR3 protein. The table shows under 2,500 distinct CDR3 sequences, with 20% to 25% occurring only once. Source material: tumor tissue. Receptors were obtained from a male donor with retroperitoneal liposarcoma.

In its sample, this clonotype was seen many times. This chain uses TRBV6-1 with TRBJ2-1; 7 bases line up with TRBD2. This CDR3 contains 13 residues. CDR1 and CDR2 from the germline V gene are MNHNS and SASEGT. J gave up 10 bases and V 4 bases, and 7 bases lay outside the gene matches. The CDR3 reads CASSAGTIYEQFF. As DNA, the CDR3 is TGTGCCAGCAGTGCCGGGACTATTTACGAGCAGTTCTTC.

By share, this clonotype counts as medium-sized (0.01 to 0.1%). V is TRBV6-1 and J is TRBJ1-1; D not resolved. This CDR3 is 13 amino acids long. Germline loops: CDR1 MNHNS, CDR2 SASEGT. V was trimmed by 6 bases and J by 5 bases, leaving 13 bases between them. The CDR3, as DNA: TGTGCCAGCAGCTCTGGAGGGTGGACTGAAGCTTTCTTT. It yields the protein CASSSGGWTEAFF.

This clonotype ranks as medium-sized (0.01 to 0.1%). The chain recombines TRBV12-3 or TRBV12-4 with TRBJ2-1; 9 bases are a match to TRBD2. The CDR3 runs 18 residues. The V gene end was trimmed by 6 bases and the J gene end by 0 bases; junction bases not matched to a gene: 12. Written as DNA, the CDR3 is TGTGCCAGCAGGGGGACTAGCTTCATTACGAGCTCCTACAATGAGCAGTTCTTC. Its protein product is CASRGTSFITSSYNEQFF.

The V and J genes are TRBV6-5 and TRBJ2-1, with a weak D call TRBD2 (7 bases). V was cut by 0 bases and J by 3 bases, with 12 bases left in between. This CDR3 spans 16 amino acids. Germline V gene sequence: CDR1 MNHEY, CDR2 SVGAGI. The CDR3 sequence: CASSYSGGGLYNEQFF. The CDR3 coding sequence is TGTGCCAGCAGTTACTCGGGAGGGGGACTCTACAATGAGCAGTTCTTC.

This clonotype was recorded a few times. CDR3 coding DNA: TGTGCCAGCAGCCTTACGACGGAGACCCAGTACTTC. Encoded protein: CASSLTTETQYF. J is TRBJ2-5 and V is TRBV11-2; D gene unclear. Germline CDR1 is SGHAT and CDR2 is FQNNGV. V was pared by 5 bases and J by 5 bases, with 9 bases between. This CDR3 spans 12 amino acids. Full variable domain (remainder filled in from reference TRBV11-2 and TRBJ2-5): EAGVAQSPRYKIIEKRQSVAFWCNPISGHATLYWYQQILGQGPKLLIQFQNNGVVDDSQLPKDRFSAERLKGVDSTLKIQPAKLEDSAVYLCASSLTTETQYFGPGTRLLVL.

This clonotype is large. J is TRBJ2-5 and V is TRBV12-3 or TRBV12-4; no reliable D call. The DNA end favors TRBJ2-7, so the J call may be wrong. CDR3 length: 14 amino acids. The CDR3 nucleotides are TGTGCCAGCAGTTTTGGCGGAGTCTCCTACGAGCAGTACTTC. Its protein product is CASSFGGVSYEQYF.

This clonotype is deemed medium-sized (0.01 to 0.1%). V gene TRBV7-2 combines with J gene TRBJ2-5; 10 bases map to TRBD2. V shed 4 bases and J 4 bases; nucleotides not matched to a gene: 3. The CDR3 sequence is 14 residues long. The germline CDR1 and CDR2 sequences are SGHTA and FQGNSA. CDR3 amino acids: CASSSSGSRETQYF. Written as DNA, the CDR3 is TGTGCCAGCAGCTCTAGCGGGAGCAGAGAGACCCAGTACTTC.

Sample share makes this clonotype medium-sized. The chain links TRBV7-2 to TRBJ2-1, with D possibly matching TRBD1 (5 bases). Trimming took off 3 bases at V and 3 bases at J, with 6 bases between the two ends. The CDR3 sequence is 13 residues long. Germline V lookup: CDR1 SGHTA, CDR2 FQGNSA. CDR3 nucleotides: TGTGCCAGCAGCTTGGACAACTACAATGAGCAGTTCTTC. Encoded protein: CASSLDNYNEQFF. The entire variable domain, with the rest obtained from reference TRBV7-2 and TRBJ2-1, is as follows: GAGVSQSPSNKVTEKGKDVELRCDPISGHTALYWYRQSLGQGLEFLIYFQGNSAPDKSGLPSDRFSAERTGGSVSTLTIQRTQQEDSAVYLCASSLDNYNEQFFGPGTRLTVL.

This clonotype was seen many times. V gene TRBV6-1 combines with J gene TRBJ1-2, with D possibly matching TRBD1 (6 bases). CDR3 length equals 14 residues. The germline V and J ends were trimmed by 2 bases and 6 bases, with 13 bases remaining between them. CDR1 MNHNS and CDR2 SASEGT come from the germline V gene. The CDR3 sequence is CASSEYTGLDGYTF. CDR3 DNA: TGTGCCAGCAGTGAATATACAGGGTTAGATGGCTACACCTTC.

This chain uses TRBV10-2 with TRBJ2-3, with D possibly being TRBD2 (7 bases). The V end was cut by 4 bases, the J end by 4 bases, with 12 bases between. CDR1 and CDR2 from the germline V gene are WSHSY and SAAADI. This CDR3 comprises 14 residues. CDR3 sequence reads: CASSGGRGADTQYF. In nucleotides, the CDR3 is TGCGCCAGCAGTGGAGGGAGGGGGGCAGATACGCAGTATTTT.

This clonotype rates as large. The chain has TRBV10-1 and TRBJ2-1, with a possible D match to TRBD1 (5 bases). V was trimmed by 2 bases and J by 10 bases, leaving 12 bases between them. Germline lookup yields CDR1 WNHNN and CDR2 SYGVQD (reference sequence). The CDR3 covers 13 residues. The CDR3 DNA reads TGCGCCAGCAGTGAGGGACACTCCTACGAGCAGTTCTTC. Protein product: CASSEGHSYEQFF.